Below, 24 T cell receptor beta chains from the same sample are listed, as sequenced in a study of blood T cell repertoires in COVID-19. The table came from immunoSEQ multiplex PCR; TCRdb's copy has only in-frame clones and leaves some out. The table records about 140,000 clones, over 70% of them present only once. The sample was peripheral blood. The receptors shown here come from a woman aged 50 to 60 with acute or convalescent COVID-19.

The CDR3 sequence is CASSLLVLAGGSTDTQYF. The CDR3 region has the DNA TGTGCCAGCAGCTTATTGGTACTAGCGGGGGGCAGCACAGATACGCAGTATTTT. V gene TRBV11-2 combines with J gene TRBJ2-3; 12 nucleotides match TRBD2. The CDR3 loop spans 18 amino acids. V shed 2 bases and J 0 bases; nucleotides not matched to a gene: 6. Germline lookup yields CDR1 SGHAT and CDR2 FQNNGV.

This clone was seen ten or more times. The CDR3: CASRQTSGSSYEQYF. CDR3 coding DNA: TGTGCCAGCAGGCAGACTAGCGGGAGTTCCTACGAGCAGTACTTC. V is TRBV6-5 and J is TRBJ2-7; 12 positions match TRBD2. CDR1 is MNHEY and CDR2 is SVGAGI in the germline V gene. The trim removed 6 bases at V and 1 base at J, leaving 4 bases unmatched. The CDR3 contains 15 residues.

The chain carries TRBV6-6 and TRBJ1-4, with 7 bases matching TRBD1. The germline gives CDR1 MNHNY, CDR2 SVGAGI (reference sequence). The CDR3 length is 13 residues. J was trimmed by 8 bases and V by 6 bases; bases with no gene match: 6. CDR3: CASREGAAEKLFF. DNA for the CDR3: TGTGCCAGCAGGGAGGGGGCAGCGGAAAAACTGTTTTTT.

This sequence joins TRBV7-6 and TRBJ2-1, with 7 positions matching TRBD2. Germline-derived CDR1 and CDR2 are SGHVS and FNYEAQ. The CDR3 spans 17 residues. Germline trimming cut 3 bases from V and 4 bases from J; bases unmatched to any gene: 12. The CDR3 sequence is CASSFDERGGDYNEQFF. The CDR3 coding sequence is TGTGCCAGCAGCTTCGACGAGCGGGGAGGAGATTACAATGAGCAGTTCTTC.

The V and J genes are TRBV5-6 and TRBJ2-3, with TRBD1 matching 10 bases. Per the germline V gene, CDR1 is SGHDT and CDR2 is YYEEEE. V was pared by 5 bases and J by 3 bases, with 6 bases of the junction left unmatched. The CDR3 runs 15 residues. The CDR3 loop is CASSPDRGITDTQYF. Here the CDR3 DNA reads TGTGCCAGCAGTCCGGACAGGGGGATAACAGATACGCAGTATTTT.

CDR3: CASSQEPDRANYGYTF. The CDR3 DNA reads TGCGCCAGCAGCCAAGAACCCGACAGGGCGAACTATGGCTACACCTTC. This chain links TRBV4-1 with TRBJ1-2, with 7 bases fitting TRBD1. The CDR3 loop spans 16 amino acids. Per the germline V gene, CDR1 is MGHRA and CDR2 is YSYEKL. The V and J ends lost 0 bases and 2 bases, in that order; junction bases with no gene match: 6.

The chain uses TRBV29-1 and TRBJ1-2; 8 nucleotides match TRBD1. The CDR3 consists of 11 residues. Germline V gene sequence: CDR1 SQVTM, CDR2 ANQGSEA. Losses at the gene ends were 6 bases for V and 6 bases for J; bases not matched to a gene: 3. The CDR3 sequence is CSVDRGHGYTF. The CDR3 DNA reads TGCAGCGTCGACAGGGGTCATGGCTACACCTTC.

This clone is a singleton in its sample. This chain links TRBV5-4 with TRBJ2-7, with a possible D match to TRBD1 (5 bases). The ends were cut back, 4 bases at V and 6 bases at J, with 14 bases in the middle. There are 13 residues in the CDR3. CDR1 and CDR2 from the germline V gene are SGHNT and YYREEE (reference sequence). CDR3: CASSPGWPGEQYF. The DNA for the CDR3 is TGTGCCAGCAGCCCAGGGTGGCCGGGCGAGCAGTACTTC.

The chain recombines TRBV12-5 with TRBJ1-5; TRBD1 agrees at 7 bases. The germline V gene encodes CDR1 LGHNT and CDR2 FRNRAP. V lost 8 bases, J lost 6 bases, and 7 bases stayed unmatched. The CDR3 runs to 13 residues. This CDR3 reads CASKEGASQPQHF. CDR3 DNA: TGTGCTAGTAAGGAGGGGGCCAGTCAGCCCCAGCATTTT.

The genes are TRBV4-1 and TRBJ2-2; 8 bases align to TRBD1. Losses at the gene ends were 0 bases for V and 7 bases for J; bases not matched to a gene: 7. CDR3 length: 16 residues. The germline CDR1 and CDR2 sequences are MGHRA and YSYEKL. The chain's CDR3 is CASSQDWQGAGGELFF. CDR3 DNA: TGCGCCAGCAGCCAAGATTGGCAGGGGGCGGGCGGGGAGCTGTTTTTT.

The chain combines TRBV11-2 with TRBJ1-5, with TRBD1 matching over 7 bases. With 3 bases clipped from V and 3 bases from J, the junction kept 2 bases outside the gene matches. Germline V gene sequence: CDR1 SGHAT, CDR2 FQNNGV. This CDR3 has 14 residues. DNA for the CDR3: TGTGCCAGCAGCTTGGGGACAGCCAATCAGCCCCAGCATTTT. Its protein product is CASSLGTANQPQHF.

The chain carries TRBV6-5 and TRBJ1-6; 8 bases fit TRBD1. The germline V gene encodes CDR1 MNHEY and CDR2 SVGAGI. This CDR3 region has 15 residues. V lost 5 bases to trimming and J lost 9 bases; unmatched junction nucleotides: 9. The CDR3 DNA is TGTGCCAGCAGTCCTGGACAGGGAGTAATTTCACCCCTCCACTTT. Protein product: CASSPGQGVISPLHF.

This clone was seen once. The chain is built from TRBV10-3 and TRBJ2-1; a possible D gene is TRBD2 (5 bases). V was cut by 2 bases and J by 12 bases, with 14 bases left in between. The CDR3 length is 13 residues. The germline V gene encodes CDR1 ENHRY and CDR2 SYGVKD. The CDR3: CAISEIEHGVQFF. DNA of the CDR3: TGTGCCATCAGTGAGATAGAGCACGGGGTGCAGTTCTTC.

The genes are TRBV4-2 and TRBJ1-2; 7 nucleotides agree with TRBD1. The CDR3 extends over 16 amino acids. J lost 6 bases, V lost 1 base, and 11 bases had no gene match. Per germline, CDR1 LGHNA and CDR2 YNFKEQ. The CDR3 is CASSQGHLTGEDGYTF. The CDR3 nucleotides are TGTGCCAGCAGCCAAGGACACCTTACAGGGGAGGATGGCTACACCTTC.

The V call is TRBV7-3, the J call TRBJ2-5; 10 bases map to TRBD2. From germline, CDR1 is SGHTA and CDR2 FQGTGA. This CDR3 spans 15 amino acids. V shed 5 bases and J 4 bases; nucleotides not matched to a gene: 7. The CDR3 reads CASSRLAGVGETQYF. For the CDR3, the DNA is TGTGCCAGCAGCCGTCTAGCGGGAGTGGGAGAGACCCAGTACTTC.

This chain connects TRBV24-1 to TRBJ2-1; no reliable D call. Trimming shortened V by 1 base and J by 7 bases, and 7 bases separated the two germline ends. The CDR3 has 13 amino acids. From germline, CDR1 is KGHDR and CDR2 SFDVKD. Here the CDR3 reads CATSDFSENEQFF. DNA for the CDR3: TGTGCCACCAGTGATTTCTCCGAGAATGAGCAGTTCTTC.

The chain is built from TRBV7-2 and TRBJ2-2, with a tentative D call TRBD2 (6 bases). V was pared by 6 bases and J by 1 base, with 12 bases between. This CDR3 has 15 amino acids. Per the germline V gene, CDR1 is SGHTA and CDR2 is FQGNSA. CDR3 in amino acids: CASRVGGKNTGELFF. Written as DNA, the CDR3 is TGTGCCAGCAGGGTAGGAGGGAAGAACACCGGGGAGCTGTTTTTT.

This clone was seen once. The J gene is TRBJ1-1, the V gene TRBV7-9; 10 bases fit TRBD1. Germline-derived CDR1 and CDR2 are SEHNR and FQNEAQ (reference sequence). The junction had 6 bases not matched to a gene; V was cut back by 5 bases and J by 0 bases. The CDR3 contains 16 residues. The CDR3 region has the DNA TGTGCCAGCAGCGATCCGGGACAGGGGTTGAACACTGAAGCTTTCTTT. Amino acid sequence: CASSDPGQGLNTEAFF.

The chain links TRBV6-4 to TRBJ2-3; D is possibly TRBD1 (5 bases). CDR1 is MRHNA and CDR2 is SNTAGT in the germline V gene. Trimming shortened V by 0 bases and J by 6 bases, and 13 bases separated the two germline ends. There are 15 residues in the CDR3. CDR3 DNA: TGTGCCAGCAGTGACTCCCTCAGCCCAGGGGATACGCAGTATTTT. Residues: CASSDSLSPGDTQYF.

The J gene is TRBJ2-1, the V gene TRBV29-1, with 7 bases identical to TRBD2. Germline CDR1 SQVTM, CDR2 ANQGSEA. Germline trimming cut 6 bases from V and 1 base from J; bases unmatched to any gene: 6. This CDR3 contains 14 residues. The DNA of the CDR3 is TGCAGCGTAAAAGCGGGGAGTTCCTACAATGAGCAGTTCTTC. This sequence encodes CSVKAGSSYNEQFF.

The genes are TRBV19 and TRBJ1-3, with TRBD1 matching 8 bases. V gave up 5 bases and J gave up 8 bases; unmatched junction bases: 2. The CDR3 contains 12 residues. Germline V gives CDR1 LNHDA, CDR2 SQIVND (reference sequence). This chain's CDR3 is CASSPQGDTIYF. Here the CDR3 DNA reads TGTGCCAGTAGTCCACAGGGGGACACCATATATTTT. The full variable domain, completed using reference TRBV19 and TRBJ1-3, is DGGITQSPKYLFRKEGQNVTLSCEQNLNHDAMYWYRQDPGQGLRLIYYSQIVNDFQKGDIAEGYSVSREKKESFPLTVTSAQKNPTAFYLCASSPQGDTIYFGEGSWLTVV.

The chain couples TRBV18 to TRBJ1-1, with 8 bases lining up with TRBD1. J gave up 5 bases and V 8 bases, and 4 bases lay outside the gene matches. The CDR3 extends over 12 amino acids. CDR1 is KGHSH and CDR2 is LQKENI in the germline V gene. For the CDR3, the DNA is TGTGCCAGCACTCGGACAGGGACTGAAGCTTTCTTT. Its translation is CASTRTGTEAFF. The variable domain in full, with the rest retrieved from reference TRBV18 and TRBJ1-1, is NAGVMQNPRHLVRRRGQEARLRCSPMKGHSHVYWYRQLPEEGLKFMVYLQKENIIDESGMPKERFSAEFPKEGPSILRIQQVVRGDSAAYFCASTRTGTEAFFGQGTRLTVV.

This clone was observed a few times. This sequence joins TRBV18 and TRBJ1-4; TRBD1 matches 7 bases. The CDR3 loop spans 15 amino acids. In germline, CDR1 is KGHSH, CDR2 LQKENI. V trimming: 1 base; J trimming: 3 bases; junction bases outside the gene matches: 2. The CDR3, as DNA: TGTGCCAGCTCACCACAGGGGGCGGCTAATGAAAAACTGTTTTTT. Translated, it gives CASSPQGAANEKLFF.

The gene calls are TRBV29-1 and TRBJ2-1; D may be TRBD1 (5 bases). The CDR3 extends over 16 amino acids. CDR1 SQVTM and CDR2 ANQGSEA come from the germline V gene. V lost 3 bases, J lost 0 bases, and 15 bases lay in between. CDR3 sequence: CSVDGDSLSSYNEQFF. CDR3 DNA sequence: TGCAGCGTTGACGGCGACAGCCTAAGCTCCTACAATGAGCAGTTCTTC.